These 2 T cell receptor beta chains came from one sample sequenced in a study of blood T cell repertoires in COVID-19. Generated by immunoSEQ multiplex PCR, the TCRdb table keeps only in-frame clones and is missing some. This sample has roughly 170,000 clones; around 78% occur once, and the top ten carry about 4.6%. The sample consisted of PBMCs or T cells enriched from blood (not recorded which). All receptors come from a woman aged 45 to 65 who had recovered from COVID-19.

On this clone: The sample has other DNA sequences that encode this CDR3 too. The genes are TRBV11-2 and TRBJ2-5; 9 bases line up with TRBD2. This CDR3 is 14 amino acids long. Germline CDR1 SGHAT, CDR2 FQNNGV. V lost 1 base and J lost 3; bases outside the gene matches: 0. CDR3 bases: TGTGCCAGCAGCTTAGCTAGCGGGAAAGAGACCCAGTACTTC. Its translation is CASSLASGKETQYF.

V and J are TRBV30 and TRBJ1-1; 7 bases match TRBD1. Germline CDR1 is GTSNPN and CDR2 is SVGIG (reference sequence). J gave up 1 base and V 7 bases, and 0 bases lay outside the gene matches. The CDR3 contains 11 residues. DNA for the CDR3: TGTGCCTCAGGGGGGAACACTGAAGCTTTCTTT. Translating gives CASGGNTEAFF.